This note documents a single T cell receptor (beta chain) sequence. Its antigen remains unknown. Positive CCR7 selection of CD45RO-negative cells yielded the naive CD8 cells, and terminally differentiated effector memory CD45RA+ cells were excluded. The sample comes from a study of shared clonotypes between healthy human individuals. Notes on the study in general: Generally, estimated richness proved larger in naive subsets than it did in memory subsets. Specimens sampled were limited to blood, with tissue repertoires likely differing.

Replicate PCRs for sorted subsets used around 200 ng DNA; this equaled 25,000 to 35,000 T cell genomes. Sequencing used immunoSEQ multiplex PCR; TCRdb keeps in-frame clones, though not all of them. The sample records hundreds of thousands of clones, about 98% being singletons. Sequences were obtained from naive CD8+ T cells sorted from blood. The clonotype comes from a man under 40 in good health.

This chain's CDR3 is CASSPRGSNQPQHF. The DNA for the CDR3 is TGTGCCAGCAGCCCCCGGGGAAGCAATCAGCCCCAGCATTTT. The chain is built from TRBV7-9 and TRBJ1-5; D is uncertain. V was clipped by 5 bases and J by 1 base, with 9 bases between them. CDR3 length: 14 residues. The germline V gene encodes CDR1 SEHNR and CDR2 FQNEAQ (reference sequence).